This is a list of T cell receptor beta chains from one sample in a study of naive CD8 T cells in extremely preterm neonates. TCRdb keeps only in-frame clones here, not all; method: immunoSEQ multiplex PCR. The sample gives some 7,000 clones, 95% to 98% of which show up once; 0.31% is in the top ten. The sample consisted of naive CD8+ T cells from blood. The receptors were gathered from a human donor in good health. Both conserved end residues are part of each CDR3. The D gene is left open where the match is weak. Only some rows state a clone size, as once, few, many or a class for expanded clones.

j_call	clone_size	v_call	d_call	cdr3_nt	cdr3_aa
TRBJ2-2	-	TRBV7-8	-	TGTGCCAGCAGCCCCGACACCGGGGAGCTGTTTTTT	CASSPDTGELFF
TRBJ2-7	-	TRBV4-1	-	TGCGCCAGCAGCCAGGGAGACGAGCAGTACTTC	CASSQGDEQYF
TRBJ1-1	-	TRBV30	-	TGTGCCTGGAGTATCGTAATTGCGGCGAACACTGAAGCTTTCTTT	CAWSIVIAANTEAFF
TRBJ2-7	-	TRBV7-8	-	TGTGCCAGCAGCCCGGACAGCTCCTACGAGCAGTACTTC	CASSPDSSYEQYF
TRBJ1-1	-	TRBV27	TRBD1	TGTGCCAGCAGCACAGGGGGAAAAACTGAAGCTTTCTTT	CASSTGGKTEAFF
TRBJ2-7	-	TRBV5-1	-	TGCGCCAGCAGCTTGGCGGTAGCGGAAGAGGTGGAGCAGTACTTC	CASSLAVAEEVEQYF
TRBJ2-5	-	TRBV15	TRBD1	TGTGCCACCAGGGGGACAGGGGGCCCAGAGAAAGAGACCCAGTACTTC	CATRGTGGPEKETQYF
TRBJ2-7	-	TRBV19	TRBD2	TGTGCCAGTAGTATTTCGAGCGGGGGGAGAAACGAGCAGTACTTC	CASSISSGGRNEQYF
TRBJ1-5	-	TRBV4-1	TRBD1	TGCGCCAGCAGCCAAGATCAGGGGGGCAATCAGCCCCAGCATTTT	CASSQDQGGNQPQHF
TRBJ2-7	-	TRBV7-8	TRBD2	TGTGCCAGCAGCTTCCTAGCGGCCCCCTACGAGCAGTACTTC	CASSFLAAPYEQYF
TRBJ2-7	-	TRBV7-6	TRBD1	TGTGCCAGCAGCCCACCCGGGACAGGGGACGAGCAGTACTTC	CASSPPGTGDEQYF
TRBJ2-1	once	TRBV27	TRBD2	TGTGCCAGCAGTTCATACCCCCTACTAGCGGGAACGGGAAATGAGCAGTTCTTC	CASSSYPLLAGTGNEQFF
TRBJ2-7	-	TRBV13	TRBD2	TGTGCCAGCAGCCCTAGCGGTCCAGGGATGGCCTACGAGCAGTACTTC	CASSPSGPGMAYEQYF
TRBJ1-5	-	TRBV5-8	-	TGTGCCAGCAGCTCCCTGGGCGGGTATAGCAATCAGCCCCAGCATTTT	CASSSLGGYSNQPQHF
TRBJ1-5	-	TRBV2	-	TGTGCCAGCAGAACAGGTATAAATCAGCCCCAGCATTTT	CASRTGINQPQHF
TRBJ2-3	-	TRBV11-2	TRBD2	TGTGCCAGCAGCTTAGAGGTAGCGGGAGCGGTAGATACGCAGTATTTT	CASSLEVAGAVDTQYF
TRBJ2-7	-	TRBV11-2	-	TGTGCCAGCAGCTTAGGCCGCGAGCAGTACTTC	CASSLGREQYF
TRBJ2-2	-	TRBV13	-	TGTGCCAGCAGCTTAGACGGTGGGGGCGAGAACACCGGGGAGCTGTTTTTT	CASSLDGGGENTGELFF
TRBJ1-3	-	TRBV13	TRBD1	TGTGCCAGCAGCCCGGGACAGACTGCTGGAAACACCATATATTTT	CASSPGQTAGNTIYF
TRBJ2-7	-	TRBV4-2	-	TGTGCCAGCAGCCATGAGGACGGGAGAATTGGCGAGCAGTACTTC	CASSHEDGRIGEQYF
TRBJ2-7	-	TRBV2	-	TGTGCCAGCAGCCCACAGTACGAGCAGTACTTC	CASSPQYEQYF
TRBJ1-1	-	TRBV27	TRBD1	TGTGCCAGCAGTCCCTTGACAGGGCTCGCTGAAGCTTTCTTT	CASSPLTGLAEAFF
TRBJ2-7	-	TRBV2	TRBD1	TGTGCCAGCAGTGAAGAGGACAGGGGGCCCGATCAGCAGTACTTC	CASSEEDRGPDQQYF
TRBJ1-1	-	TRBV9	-	TGTGCCAGCAGCGTAGAGGGGGAGGAAGCTTTCTTT	CASSVEGEEAFF
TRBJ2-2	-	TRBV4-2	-	TGTGCCAGCAGCCAAGTTACCCAAGCGCAGCGGAGGTCCGGGGAGCTGTTTTTT	CASSQVTQAQRRSGELFF
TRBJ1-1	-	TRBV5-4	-	TGTGCCAGCAGCTTTCAGGACACTGAAGCTTTCTTT	CASSFQDTEAFF
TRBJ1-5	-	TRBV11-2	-	TGTGCCAGCAGCTTTAACAACAGGGATGATCAGCCCCAGCATTTT	CASSFNNRDDQPQHF
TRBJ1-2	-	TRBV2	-	TGTGCCAGCAGTGAAAGATGGGAGAATGTAGGGGGAAATGGCTACACCTTC	CASSERWENVGGNGYTF